What follows are 13 T cell receptor beta chains derived from one specimen sequenced in a study of molecular identifiers for immune sequencing clone quantification. TCRdb fed the PCR reads into MiXCR, producing one record per CDR3 protein. This table has tens of thousands of distinct CDR3 sequences, over 20% appearing once. Sample: naive CD8+ T cells from blood, with Jurkat cell RNA spiked in. This sample's subset: FACS-sorted CD8+CD4-CCR7+CD45RA+ naive T cells. These receptors all stem from a human donor in good health. Some libraries in this study had Jurkat cell RNA spiked in.

This clonotype was seen many times. The chain links TRBV6-2 or TRBV6-3 to TRBJ1-5, with 7 bases that match TRBD1. The junction had 7 bases not matched to a gene; V was cut back by 8 bases and J by 6 bases. Per germline, CDR1 MNHEY and CDR2 SVGEGT. This CDR3 comprises 13 residues. The CDR3 coding sequence is TGTGCCAGCCGGGGACAGTGGGGTCAGCCCCAGCATTTT. The encoded protein is CASRGQWGQPQHF.

The chain uses TRBV7-6 and TRBJ2-7, with 8 bases matching TRBD2. Germline V lookup: CDR1 SGHVS, CDR2 FNYEAQ. This CDR3 region has 14 residues. V was pared by 3 bases and J by 7 bases, with 8 bases of the junction left unmatched. DNA of the CDR3: TGTGCCAGCAGCTTTTCAGCGGGAGAGGGGGAGCAGTACTTC. It translates to CASSFSAGEGEQYF.

In this sample, this clonotype turned up many times. The gene calls are TRBV5-1 and TRBJ2-2; tentatively, D is TRBD1 (6 bases). The germline V gene has CDR1 SGHRS and CDR2 YFSETQ. This CDR3 has 14 residues. V gave up 6 bases and J gave up 2 bases, with 11 bases separating them. The CDR3 protein is CASTQGFNTGELFF. As DNA, the CDR3 is TGCGCCAGCACCCAGGGGTTTAACACCGGGGAGCTGTTTTTT.

This clonotype was seen once. This CDR3 fails to terminate in the conserved phenylalanine or tryptophan, so it likely reflects a read error. The chain links TRBV4-2 to TRBJ2-5, with D hard to call. Per germline, CDR1 LGHNA and CDR2 YNFKEQ. CDR3 length: 14 residues. V lost 1 base and J lost 5, with 11 bases in between. In DNA form, the CDR3 reads TGTGCCAGCAGCCAAGGGGATGGTTGGGAGACCCAGTACCTC. Translating gives CASSQGDGWETQYL.

This clonotype was detected many times. The chain couples TRBV20-1 to TRBJ2-7, with 7 bases identical to TRBD1. Germline-derived CDR1 and CDR2 are DFQATT and SNEGSKA (reference sequence). Trimming removed 1 base from V and 2 bases from J; junction bases left unmatched: 5. CDR3 length equals 14 residues. The CDR3 DNA reads as TGCAGTGCTAGAGGGACAGGCAGTCCCTACGAGCAGTACTTC. As protein: CSARGTGSPYEQYF.

About this clonotype itself: It may be a read error: a sequence one base away is much more abundant. V gene TRBV15 combines with J gene TRBJ2-4; D perhaps matches TRBD2 (5 bases). This CDR3 contains 15 residues. Germline V gene sequence: CDR1 LNHNV, CDR2 YYDKDF (reference sequence). CDR3 loop: CATSSRGGSLNIKYF. CDR3 in DNA: TGTGCCACCAGCTCTCGTGGAGGCTCCCTAAACATTAAGTACTTC.

The V call is TRBV6-2 or TRBV6-3, the J call TRBJ2-7; tentatively, D is TRBD1 (6 bases). The CDR3 length is 13 residues. Trimming took 6 bases from V and 4 from J, leaving 13 bases between them. The germline V gene has CDR1 MNHEY and CDR2 SVGEGT. The CDR3 here is CASSKGRGYEQYF. The CDR3 DNA is TGTGCCAGCAGCAAGGGCAGGGGTTACGAGCAGTACTTC.

This clonotype was counted ten times or more. The rearrangement joins TRBV7-9 to TRBJ2-4; D is possibly TRBD2 (6 bases). Germline V gives CDR1 SEHNR, CDR2 FQNEAQ (reference sequence). This CDR3 is built from 15 residues. V lost 2 bases, J lost 9 bases, and 17 bases lay in between. CDR3 bases: TGTGCCAGCAGCTTACTGGCGGGGTTCGAAGGCATTCAGTACTTC. Translation gives CASSLLAGFEGIQYF. The full variable domain, its missing parts supplied by reference TRBV7-9 and TRBJ2-4, is DTGVSQNPRHKITKRGQNVTFRCDPISEHNRLYWYRQTLGQGPEFLTYFQNEAQLEKSRLLSDRFSAERPKGSFSTLEIQRTEQGDSAMYLCASSLLAGFEGIQYFGAGTRLSVL.

This clonotype was seen repeatedly, ten times or more. V and J are TRBV12-3 or TRBV12-4 and TRBJ2-7, with D unclear. This CDR3 contains 14 residues. Trimming left V 3 bases short and J 2 bases short, with 11 bases between. Here the CDR3 DNA reads TGTGCCAGCAGTTTGGGCGGAGCCCCCTACGAGCAGTACTTC. Amino acids: CASSLGGAPYEQYF.

This clonotype turned up a few times. The chain employs TRBV29-1 and TRBJ1-2, with 8 bases fitting TRBD1. Germline V gene lookup returns CDR1 SQVTM and CDR2 ANQGSEA. Trimming at V came to 4 bases and at J to 7 bases, leaving 5 bases not matched to a gene. This CDR3 is built from 12 residues. In DNA form, the CDR3 reads TGCAGCGTTGTTGGACAGGGTCCTGGCTACACCTTC. Translation: CSVVGQGPGYTF.

The sample holds a few counts of this clonotype. The rearrangement uses TRBV6-5 and TRBJ2-2, with D hard to call. Trimming removed 0 bases from V and 4 bases from J, with 0 bases in between. Germline CDR1 and CDR2: MNHEY and SVGAGI. The CDR3 covers 12 residues. CDR3 sequence (DNA): TGTGCCAGCAGTTACTCCACCGGGGAGCTGTTTTTT. It translates to CASSYSTGELFF.

CDR3 bases: TGTGCCAGCAGTTTACAGGGTTTTAACACTGAAGCTTTCTTT. Encoded protein: CASSLQGFNTEAFF. V gene TRBV27 combines with J gene TRBJ1-1; weak D call: TRBD1 (5 bases). This CDR3 region has 14 residues. The germline CDR1 and CDR2 sequences are MNHEY and SMNVEV (reference sequence). With 2 bases removed from V and 2 bases from J, the gap between germline ends came to 9 bases.

This clonotype has just a few counts. The V call is TRBV27, the J call TRBJ1-2; 10 positions match TRBD1. The germline V gene has CDR1 MNHEY and CDR2 SMNVEV (reference sequence). The junction had 6 bases not matched to a gene; V was cut back by 2 bases and J by 6 bases. CDR3 size: 15 residues. The CDR3, as DNA: TGTGCCAGCAGTTTAATTGGGACAGGGGTACATGGCTACACCTTC. Protein product: CASSLIGTGVHGYTF.